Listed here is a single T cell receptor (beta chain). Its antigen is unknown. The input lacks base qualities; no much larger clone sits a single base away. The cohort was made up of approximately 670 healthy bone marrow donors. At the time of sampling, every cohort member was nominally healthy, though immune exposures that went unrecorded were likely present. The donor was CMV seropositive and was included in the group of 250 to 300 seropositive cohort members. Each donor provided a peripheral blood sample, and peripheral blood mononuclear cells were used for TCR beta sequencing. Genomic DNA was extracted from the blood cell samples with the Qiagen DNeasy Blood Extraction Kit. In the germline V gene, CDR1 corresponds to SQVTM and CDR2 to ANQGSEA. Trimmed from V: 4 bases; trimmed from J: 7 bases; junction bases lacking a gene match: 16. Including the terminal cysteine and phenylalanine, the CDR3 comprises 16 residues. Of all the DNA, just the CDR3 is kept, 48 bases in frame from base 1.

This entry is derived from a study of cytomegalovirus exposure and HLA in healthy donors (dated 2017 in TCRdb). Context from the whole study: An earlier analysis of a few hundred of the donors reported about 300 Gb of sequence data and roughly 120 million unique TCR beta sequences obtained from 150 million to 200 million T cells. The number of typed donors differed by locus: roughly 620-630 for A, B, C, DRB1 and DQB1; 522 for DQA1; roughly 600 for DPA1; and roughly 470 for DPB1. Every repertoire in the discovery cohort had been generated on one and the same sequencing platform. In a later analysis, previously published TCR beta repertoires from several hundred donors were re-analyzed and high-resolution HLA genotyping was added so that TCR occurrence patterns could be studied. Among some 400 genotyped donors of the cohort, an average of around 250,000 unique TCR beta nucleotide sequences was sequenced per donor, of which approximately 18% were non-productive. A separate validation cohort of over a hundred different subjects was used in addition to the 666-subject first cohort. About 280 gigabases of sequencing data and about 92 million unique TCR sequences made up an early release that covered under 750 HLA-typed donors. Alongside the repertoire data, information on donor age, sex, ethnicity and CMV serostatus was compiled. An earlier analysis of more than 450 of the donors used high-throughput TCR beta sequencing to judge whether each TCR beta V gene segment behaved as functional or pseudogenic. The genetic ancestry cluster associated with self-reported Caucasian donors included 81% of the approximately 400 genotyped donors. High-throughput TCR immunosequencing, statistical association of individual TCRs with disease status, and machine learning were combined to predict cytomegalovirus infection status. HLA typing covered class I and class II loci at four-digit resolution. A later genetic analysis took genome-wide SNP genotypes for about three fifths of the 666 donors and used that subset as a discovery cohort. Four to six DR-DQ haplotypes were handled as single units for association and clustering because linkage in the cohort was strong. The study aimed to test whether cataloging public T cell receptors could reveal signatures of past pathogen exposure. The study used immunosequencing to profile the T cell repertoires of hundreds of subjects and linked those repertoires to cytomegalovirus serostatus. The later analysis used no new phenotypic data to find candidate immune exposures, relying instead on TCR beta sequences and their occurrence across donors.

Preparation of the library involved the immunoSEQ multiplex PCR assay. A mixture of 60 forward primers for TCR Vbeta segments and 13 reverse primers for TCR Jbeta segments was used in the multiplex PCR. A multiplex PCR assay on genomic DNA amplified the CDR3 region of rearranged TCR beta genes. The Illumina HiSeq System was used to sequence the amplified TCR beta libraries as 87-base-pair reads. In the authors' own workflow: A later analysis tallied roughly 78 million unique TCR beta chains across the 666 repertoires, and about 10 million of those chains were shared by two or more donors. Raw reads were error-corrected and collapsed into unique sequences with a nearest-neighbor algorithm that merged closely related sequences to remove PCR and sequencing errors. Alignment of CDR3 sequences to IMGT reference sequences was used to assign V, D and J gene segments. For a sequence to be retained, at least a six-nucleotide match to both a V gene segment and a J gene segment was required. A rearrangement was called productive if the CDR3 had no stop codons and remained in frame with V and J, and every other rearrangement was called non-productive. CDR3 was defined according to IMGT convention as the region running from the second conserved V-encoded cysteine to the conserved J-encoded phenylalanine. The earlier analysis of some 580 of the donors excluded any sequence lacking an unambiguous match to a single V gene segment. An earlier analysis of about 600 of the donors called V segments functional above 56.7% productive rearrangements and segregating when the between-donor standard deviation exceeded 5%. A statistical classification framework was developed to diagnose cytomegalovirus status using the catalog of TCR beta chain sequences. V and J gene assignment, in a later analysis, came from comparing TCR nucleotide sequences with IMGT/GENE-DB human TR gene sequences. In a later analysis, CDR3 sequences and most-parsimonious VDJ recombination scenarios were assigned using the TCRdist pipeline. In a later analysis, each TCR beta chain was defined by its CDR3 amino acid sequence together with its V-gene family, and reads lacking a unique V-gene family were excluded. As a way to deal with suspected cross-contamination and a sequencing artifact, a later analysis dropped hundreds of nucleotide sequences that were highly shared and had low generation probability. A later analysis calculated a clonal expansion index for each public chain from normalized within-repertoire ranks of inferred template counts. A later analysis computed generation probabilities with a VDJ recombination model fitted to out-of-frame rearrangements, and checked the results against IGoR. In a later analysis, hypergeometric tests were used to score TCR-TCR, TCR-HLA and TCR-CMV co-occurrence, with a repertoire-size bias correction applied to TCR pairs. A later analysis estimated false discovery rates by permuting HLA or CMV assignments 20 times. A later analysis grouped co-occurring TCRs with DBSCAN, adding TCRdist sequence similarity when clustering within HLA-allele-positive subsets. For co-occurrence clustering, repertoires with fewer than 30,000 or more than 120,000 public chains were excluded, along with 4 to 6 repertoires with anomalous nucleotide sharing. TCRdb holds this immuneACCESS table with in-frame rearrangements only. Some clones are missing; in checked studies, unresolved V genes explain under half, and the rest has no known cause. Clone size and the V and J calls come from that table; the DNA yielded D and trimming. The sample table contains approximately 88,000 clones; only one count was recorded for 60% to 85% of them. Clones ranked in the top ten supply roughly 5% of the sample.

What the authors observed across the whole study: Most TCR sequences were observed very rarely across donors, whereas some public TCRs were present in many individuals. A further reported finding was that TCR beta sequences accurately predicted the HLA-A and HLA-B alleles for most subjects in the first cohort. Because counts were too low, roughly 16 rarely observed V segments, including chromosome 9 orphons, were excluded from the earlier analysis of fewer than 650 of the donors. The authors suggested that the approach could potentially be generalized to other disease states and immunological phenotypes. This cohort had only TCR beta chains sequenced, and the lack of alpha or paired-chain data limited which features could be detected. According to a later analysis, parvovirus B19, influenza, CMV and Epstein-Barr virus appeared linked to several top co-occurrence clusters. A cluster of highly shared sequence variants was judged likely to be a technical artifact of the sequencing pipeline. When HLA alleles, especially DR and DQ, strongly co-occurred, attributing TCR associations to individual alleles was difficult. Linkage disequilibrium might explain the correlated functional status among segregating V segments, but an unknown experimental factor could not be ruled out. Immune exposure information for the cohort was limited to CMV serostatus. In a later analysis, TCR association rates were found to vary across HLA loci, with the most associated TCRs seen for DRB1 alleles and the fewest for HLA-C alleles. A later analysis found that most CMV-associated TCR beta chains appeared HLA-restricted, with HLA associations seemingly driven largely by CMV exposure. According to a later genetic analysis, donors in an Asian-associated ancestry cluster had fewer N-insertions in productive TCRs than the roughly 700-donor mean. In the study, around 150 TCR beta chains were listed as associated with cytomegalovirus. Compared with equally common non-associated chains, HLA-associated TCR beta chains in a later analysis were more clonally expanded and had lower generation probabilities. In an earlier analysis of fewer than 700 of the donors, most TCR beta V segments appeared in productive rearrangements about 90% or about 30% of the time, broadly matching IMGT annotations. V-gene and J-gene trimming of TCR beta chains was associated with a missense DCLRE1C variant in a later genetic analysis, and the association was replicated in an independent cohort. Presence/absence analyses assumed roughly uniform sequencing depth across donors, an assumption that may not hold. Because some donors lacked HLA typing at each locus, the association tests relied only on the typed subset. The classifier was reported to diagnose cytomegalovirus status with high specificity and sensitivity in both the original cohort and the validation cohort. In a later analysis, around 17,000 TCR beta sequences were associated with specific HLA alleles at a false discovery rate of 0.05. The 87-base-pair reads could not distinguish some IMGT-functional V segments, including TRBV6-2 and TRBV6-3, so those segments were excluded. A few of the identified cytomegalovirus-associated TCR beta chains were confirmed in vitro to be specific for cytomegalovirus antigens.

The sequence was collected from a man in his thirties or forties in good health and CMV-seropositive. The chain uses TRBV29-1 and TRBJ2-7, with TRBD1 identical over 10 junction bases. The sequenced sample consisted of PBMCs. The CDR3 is CSVAGTPGQGTGEQYF. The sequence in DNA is TGCAGCGTTGCAGGGACCCCGGGACAGGGGACAGGAGAGCAGTACTTC.